The 13 T cell receptor beta chains below were found in one sample sequenced in a study of CD8+ T cells in alopecia areata. Investigators isolated RNA and reverse transcribed it into cDNA to act as the sequencing template. Clones were sequenced by immunoSEQ multiplex PCR, and TCRdb holds only the in-frame ones, with some missing. The sample includes around 20,000 clones, none of them occurring once. Researchers sorted pooled cutaneous lymph node cells on the basis of CD4, CD8alpha, NKG2D, NKG2ACE and other markers. Sequencing was carried out using CD8+ T cells sorted from a lymph node. These receptors were collected from a C3H/HeJ mouse with alopecia areata. The mice in this strain carry MHC haplotype H2-k.

To note about this clone: Germline and junction disagree at one end, which may indicate a read error. The genes and germline here are from mouse. This CDR3 is CTCIADGTGGVDTQYF. The CDR3 DNA, read in part, is TGCACCTGCATTGCAGACGGGACTGGGGGGGTAGAC. The chain combines TRBV1 with TRBJ2-5, with TRBD2 matching over 13 bases. The read comes to an end 4 residues before the CDR3 does, leaving the germline J gene to fill in the end. Germline lookup yields CDR1 NSQYPW and CDR2 LRSPGD (reference sequence). The CDR3 is 16 amino acids.

This clone was detected only a few times. Genes here carry mouse names. The CDR3 goes on 4 residues after the read ends, and that part is filled in from the germline J gene. This sequence joins TRBV13-3 and TRBJ2-5; 7 positions match TRBD2. Per germline, CDR1 NNHDY and CDR2 SYVADS. The CDR3 loop spans 14 amino acids. V dropped 5 bases and J dropped 0; count of bases not matched to a gene: 3. The CDR3 sequence: CASSRLGNQDTQYF. CDR3 bases read: TGTGCCAGCAGCCGACTGGGTAACCAAGAC.

This clone was found a few times. The gene names here belong to mouse. The read ends 4 residues shy of where the CDR3 ends; the end is completed using the germline J gene. This chain links TRBV13-1 with TRBJ2-1; D is perhaps TRBD1 (6 bases). This CDR3 region has 16 residues. Germline CDR1 reads NSHNY; CDR2 reads SYGAGN. Trimming took 0 bases from V and 5 from J, leaving 15 bases between them. CDR3 loop: CASSDEPQGFHAEQFF. Partial CDR3 DNA: TGTGCCAGCAGTGATGAGCCCCAGGGGTTCCATGCT.

Regarding this clone: The listed genes are named as in mouse. The read terminates 4 residues before the CDR3 end, so the remaining end is supplied by the germline J gene. The chain carries TRBV13-2 and TRBJ2-7; D possibly corresponds to TRBD2 (7 bases). This CDR3 has 12 residues. Germline CDR1 is NNHNN and CDR2 is SYGAGS (reference sequence). Partial CDR3 DNA: TGTGCCAGCGGGGGGGGCGAATAT. As protein: CASGGGEY. The CDR3 reads in full as CASGGGEYEQYF.

Comments on this clone: The gene names here belong to mouse. The read ends 4 residues early relative to the CDR3; the germline J gene fills the gap. The chain combines TRBV13-1 with TRBJ2-7; 10 nucleotides agree with TRBD2. The V gene end was trimmed by 3 bases and the J gene end by 3 bases; junction bases not matched to a gene: 3. CDR3 size: 14 residues. Germline-derived CDR1 and CDR2 are NSHNY and SYGAGN. CDR3 protein: CASSAGTGVYEQYF. The CDR3 DNA, read in part, is TGTGCCAGCAGTGCTGGGACTGGGGTCTAT.

This clone was seen repeatedly, ten times or more. Germline and genes: mouse. Read coverage stops 4 residues before the CDR3 terminus; the germline J gene supplies the remainder. V and J are TRBV13-2 and TRBJ2-3; TRBD2 matches at 9 bases. The CDR3 contains 15 residues. After removal of 5 bases from V and 0 bases from J, the junction contained 4 bases not matched to a gene. Germline assignment: CDR1 NNHNN and CDR2 SYGAGS (reference sequence). The CDR3: CASGDWGTSAETLYF. The CDR3 bases that were read are TGTGCCAGCGGCGACTGGGGGACTAGTGCAGAA.

About this clone: Mouse names are used for the genes. Sequencing ends 4 residues short of the CDR3 end; the germline J gene provides the rest. The chain employs TRBV5 and TRBJ2-2; 7 bases map to TRBD2. Germline-derived CDR1 and CDR2 are LGHNA and YNLKQL (reference sequence). The trim removed 0 bases at V and 3 bases at J, leaving 4 bases unmatched. The CDR3 sequence is 16 residues long. CDR3 loop: CASSQDSLGDTGQLYF. The CDR3 bases that were read are TGTGCCAGCAGCCAAGATAGCCTGGGGGACACCGGG.

This clone occurred a few times. Gene and germline names: mouse. The read ends 4 residues shy of where the CDR3 ends; the end is completed using the germline J gene. J is TRBJ2-5 and V is TRBV16; 10 nucleotides line up with TRBD1. CDR3 size: 14 residues. Germline values: CDR1 SGHSA, CDR2 FRNQAP. The CDR3 loop reads CASRIGDRGDTQYF. The covered CDR3 bases are TGTGCAAGCAGAATAGGGGACAGGGGAGAC.

This clone was seen a handful of times. Genes here carry mouse names. The CDR3 end lies 4 residues beyond the end of the read and is filled in from the germline J gene. The V and J genes are TRBV19 and TRBJ2-3; 10 nucleotides match TRBD1. This CDR3 spans 15 amino acids. Germline loops: CDR1 FNHDT, CDR2 SITEND (reference sequence). J gave up 1 base and V 5 bases, and 4 bases lay outside the gene matches. The CDR3 spells CASRGQGRGAETLYF. Partial CDR3 DNA: TGTGCCAGCAGGGGACAGGGGAGGGGTGCAGAA.

At least ten counts were recorded for this clone. Gene names refer to mouse genes. The read finishes 4 residues shy of the CDR3 end, and the germline J gene is used to complete it. J is TRBJ2-7 and V is TRBV17, with TRBD1 matching 12 bases. CDR3 length: 15 amino acids. Germline loops: CDR1 MNHDT, CDR2 YYDKIL. CDR3 DNA, as far as it was read: TGTGCTAGCAGTAGAGTGGGACAGGGGGCGCAT. This sequence encodes CASSRVGQGAH. The CDR3 in its entirety is CASSRVGQGAHEQYF.

On this clone itself: The protein listed by TCRdb differs at residue 13 from the translated DNA, so the DNA translation is shown. Germline and genes here are mouse. The read ends 3 residues early relative to the CDR3; the germline J gene fills the gap. The rearrangement joins TRBV13-3 to TRBJ1-3; 11 bases agree with TRBD1. The V and J ends lost 3 bases and 0 bases, in that order; junction bases with no gene match: 2. Germline assignment: CDR1 NNHDY and CDR2 SYVADS. The CDR3 length is 16 residues. CDR3 DNA, as far as it was read: TGTGCCAGCAGTGGGACAGGGGGCTTTTCTGGAAATACG. It encodes CASSGTGGFSGNT. The whole CDR3 reads CASSGTGGFSGNTLYF. The whole variable domain, filled in from reference TRBV13-3 and TRBJ1-3, reads EAAVTQSPRSKVAVTGGKVTLSCHQTNNHDYMYWYRQDTGHGLRLIHYSYVADSTEKGDIPDGYKASRPSQENFSLILELASLSQTAVYFCASSGTGGFSGNTLYFGEGSRLIVV.

This clone was picked up many times. The genes and germline here are from mouse. The sequenced fragment ends 4 residues before the CDR3 boundary, so the rest is inferred from the germline J gene. The chain couples TRBV13-1 to TRBJ1-2; D is uncertain. CDR3 length equals 13 residues. Trimming took off 1 base at V and 1 base at J, with 5 bases between the two ends. The germline V gene has CDR1 NSHNY and CDR2 SYGAGN. Incomplete CDR3 DNA: TGTGCCAGCAGTGATAACAGAAACTCC. It yields the protein CASSDNRNS. The CDR3 in its entirety is CASSDNRNSDYTF.

This clone was counted at least ten times. Gene names denote mouse genes. CDR3: CASSEKTGGGQDTQYF. Partial CDR3 DNA: TGTGCCAGCAGTGAGAAGACTGGGGGCGGCCAAGAC. The chain recombines TRBV13-3 with TRBJ2-5; 9 bases align to TRBD2. The CDR3 goes on 4 residues after the read ends, and that part is filled in from the germline J gene. The germline gives CDR1 NNHDY, CDR2 SYVADS. The length of the CDR3 is 16 residues. J lost 2 bases, V lost 2 bases, and 6 bases had no gene match.